A selection of T cell receptor beta chains follows, all from one sample in a study of blood T cell repertoires in COVID-19. Sequencing was performed with immunoSEQ multiplex PCR; in TCRdb, only in-frame clones are kept and a portion is missing. The sample shows 85,000 to 95,000 clones, about 88% of them seen only once. Source material: peripheral blood. The receptors come from a woman over 75 with acute or convalescent COVID-19. The conserved cysteine and the conserved F or W are not part of the CDR3 here. The order of the fields is V gene, clone size, J gene, CDR3 protein. Some rows mark clone size as missing; the rest say once, few, many or name a class of expanded clone.

>TRBV6-4|NA|TRBJ2-3
ASSHTAGGTDTQY
>TRBV9|NA|TRBJ1-3
ASSSGGKSGNTIY
>TRBV29-1|NA|TRBJ1-2
SVDGDTGYT
>TRBV29-1|NA|TRBJ2-1
SVYAGPEF
>TRBV19|NA|TRBJ2-3
ASSIGGVTDTQY
>TRBV19|NA|TRBJ1-3
ASRPGQGSSGNTIY
>TRBV2|NA|TRBJ2-1
ASSGGSGVRGLNEQF
>TRBV7-9|once|TRBJ2-2
ASSLGLTGVTGELF
>TRBV10-3|NA|TRBJ2-3
AIRESGGLTDTQY
>TRBV2|once|TRBJ2-3
ASSGTISTDTQY
>TRBV12-3/TRBV12-4|NA|TRBJ1-5
ASSPRGNQPQH
>TRBV2|NA|TRBJ2-1
ASRMRGEQF
>TRBV6-5|NA|TRBJ1-2
ASRYPGTGGSGYT
>TRBV6-6|NA|TRBJ2-3
ASSYATGDTQY
>TRBV25-1|few|TRBJ2-1
ASSGGRGGGNEQF
>TRBV3-1/TRBV3-2|NA|TRBJ1-3
ASSLPTKTGNTIY
>TRBV5-1|NA|TRBJ2-4
ASSSTGGSLAKNIQY
>TRBV19|NA|TRBJ1-2
ASSIDGTGGVYGYT
>TRBV5-5|NA|TRBJ1-5
ASSLGDQPQH
>TRBV5-1|NA|TRBJ2-1
ASSLGSGGLNNEQF
>TRBV9|NA|TRBJ1-4
ASSPTAGGNEKLF
>TRBV3-1/TRBV3-2|NA|TRBJ1-1
ASSQLGQATEAF
>TRBV6-5|once|TRBJ2-3
ASSSASGTDTQY
>TRBV11-2|NA|TRBJ1-3
ASSLDQERAGSGNTIY
>TRBV9|NA|TRBJ2-1
ASSGTPRGGYNEQF
>TRBV4-2|NA|TRBJ2-3
AVGLAGGSTDTQY
>TRBV27|NA|TRBJ1-6
ASSLYGPGTGNSPLH
>TRBV18|NA|TRBJ2-5
ASSPQGQETQY
>TRBV19|NA|TRBJ1-5
ASSGTQNQPQH
>TRBV13|NA|TRBJ1-5
ASSVQGSNQPQH
>TRBV5-1|NA|TRBJ2-1
ASSSTRTSGGINEQF
>TRBV5-4|NA|TRBJ2-3
ASSTGTSGEDTQY
>TRBV7-3|NA|TRBJ2-1
ASSPPGSYNEQF
>TRBV19|NA|TRBJ2-1
ASVSGIFNEQF
>TRBV2|NA|TRBJ2-1
ASGAFAGHNEQF
>TRBV4-2|NA|TRBJ1-5
ASSQEGQRNQPQH
>TRBV4-2|NA|TRBJ2-3
ASSPGSTGQSDTQY
>TRBV5-5|once|TRBJ1-5
ASSLVANSNQPQH
>TRBV5-1|few|TRBJ2-7
ASSLESSVYEQY
>TRBV15|NA|TRBJ2-7
ATSRDREYYEQY
>TRBV10-2|NA|TRBJ2-4
ASSDPGQGGKNIQY
>TRBV7-2|NA|TRBJ2-7
ASRRAGDRPGEQY
>TRBV9|NA|TRBJ2-5
ASSVGGLGQETQY
>TRBV27|NA|TRBJ2-3
ASSSPERGTDTQY
>TRBV7-9|NA|TRBJ2-5
ASSLRTQETQY
>TRBV9|NA|TRBJ1-2
ASSGLLGGYT
>TRBV7-6|NA|TRBJ2-5
ASSLFGGGETQY